A selection of T cell receptor beta chains follows, all from one sample in a study of blood T cell repertoires in COVID-19. Some clones are missing from TCRdb's copy, which holds only in-frame ones; the method was immunoSEQ multiplex PCR. The sample holds over 200,000 clones; about 86% are singletons and the top ten take 7.5% to 9%. What was sequenced was peripheral blood. The receptors come from a woman aged 50 to 65 with acute or convalescent COVID-19. CDR3s include the opening cysteine and the closing phenylalanine or tryptophan. Fields, in order: V gene, J gene, D gene, clone size, CDR3 DNA, CDR3 protein. The D gene is left open where the match is weak. The listing skips clone size in some rows; elsewhere it reads once, few, many or a size class.

v_gene: TRBV27
j_gene: TRBJ1-6
d_gene: TRBD1
abundance: few
CDR3nt: TGTGCCAGCAGTGATACAGGGGGGGGTTCACCCCTCCACTTT
CDR3aa: CASSDTGGGSPLHF

v_gene: TRBV30
j_gene: TRBJ2-7
d_gene: -
abundance: once
CDR3nt: TGTGCCTGGAGTGTGGAGGGTGAGCAGTACTTC
CDR3aa: CAWSVEGEQYF

v_gene: TRBV28
j_gene: TRBJ1-1
d_gene: -
abundance: -
CDR3nt: TGTGCCAGCAGTTACGGTCCCCACGCTTTCTTT
CDR3aa: CASSYGPHAFF

v_gene: TRBV19
j_gene: TRBJ1-3
d_gene: TRBD1
abundance: -
CDR3nt: TGTGCCAGTAGTATCCGGGACAGGGGTACAGACACCATATATTTT
CDR3aa: CASSIRDRGTDTIYF

v_gene: TRBV28
j_gene: TRBJ1-1
d_gene: -
abundance: -
CDR3nt: TGTGCCAGCAGTTTCCGACAGTTTTACACTGAAGCTTTCTTT
CDR3aa: CASSFRQFYTEAFF

v_gene: TRBV24-1
j_gene: TRBJ2-5
d_gene: TRBD1
abundance: -
CDR3nt: TGTGCCACCAGCCGCCGGGACAGAAAAGAGACCCAGTACTTC
CDR3aa: CATSRRDRKETQYF

v_gene: TRBV6-5
j_gene: TRBJ2-3
d_gene: -
abundance: -
CDR3nt: TGTGCCAGCAGTTACCGCGCGACACCCACAGATACGCAGTATTTT
CDR3aa: CASSYRATPTDTQYF

v_gene: TRBV10-1
j_gene: TRBJ2-7
d_gene: -
abundance: -
CDR3nt: TGCGCCAGCAGCCGAGGGCATCCCTGGGGAGAGCAGTACTTC
CDR3aa: CASSRGHPWGEQYF

v_gene: TRBV5-4
j_gene: TRBJ2-1
d_gene: TRBD2
abundance: -
CDR3nt: TGTGCCAGCAGCCCAAACGTCCCGGGACTAGCGGGAGACGTCGAGCAGTTCTTC
CDR3aa: CASSPNVPGLAGDVEQFF

v_gene: TRBV6-5
j_gene: TRBJ1-3
d_gene: -
abundance: -
CDR3nt: TGTGCCAGCAGTTACTCGGCGGGCGGAAACACCATATATTTT
CDR3aa: CASSYSAGGNTIYF

v_gene: TRBV2
j_gene: TRBJ1-2
d_gene: -
abundance: -
CDR3nt: TGTGCCAGCAGTGAGTCGGAGACCAAGCCTTATGGCTACACCTTC
CDR3aa: CASSESETKPYGYTF

v_gene: TRBV7-8
j_gene: TRBJ1-3
d_gene: -
abundance: once
CDR3nt: TGTGCCAGCAGCTCATACGACCTGCTAGCGGGAAACACCATATATTTT
CDR3aa: CASSSYDLLAGNTIYF

v_gene: TRBV6-1
j_gene: TRBJ1-2
d_gene: TRBD1
abundance: -
CDR3nt: TGTGCCAGCAGTGAAATTACTCGGCCAGGGGGAAGGGATGGCTACACCTTC
CDR3aa: CASSEITRPGGRDGYTF

v_gene: TRBV30
j_gene: TRBJ2-5
d_gene: -
abundance: -
CDR3nt: TGTGCCTGGAGTCGGCCCGGGTGGTTAGAGACCCAGTACTTC
CDR3aa: CAWSRPGWLETQYF

v_gene: TRBV7-6
j_gene: TRBJ1-1
d_gene: TRBD1
abundance: -
CDR3nt: TGTGCCAGCAGCTTAGTCGTAGCGCAGGGGGCGCGGGGTGAAGCTTTCTTT
CDR3aa: CASSLVVAQGARGEAFF

v_gene: TRBV7-9
j_gene: TRBJ2-7
d_gene: TRBD1
abundance: once
CDR3nt: TGTGCCAGCAGCCCGACAGGGTTTTGGATGCCCTACGAGCAGTACTTC
CDR3aa: CASSPTGFWMPYEQYF

v_gene: TRBV2
j_gene: TRBJ2-2
d_gene: -
abundance: few
CDR3nt: TGTGCCAGCAGTGATAGGGGGAGCACCGGGGAGCTGTTTTTT
CDR3aa: CASSDRGSTGELFF

v_gene: TRBV27
j_gene: TRBJ1-2
d_gene: TRBD1
abundance: few
CDR3nt: TGTGCCAGCAGCTTGGAACAGGGGAGAGGGGGCTACACCTTC
CDR3aa: CASSLEQGRGGYTF

v_gene: TRBV19
j_gene: TRBJ1-2
d_gene: -
abundance: -
CDR3nt: TGTGCCAGTAGTGAGGGACAATATGGCTACACCTTC
CDR3aa: CASSEGQYGYTF

v_gene: TRBV3-1/TRBV3-2
j_gene: TRBJ1-2
d_gene: TRBD1
abundance: -
CDR3nt: TGTGCCAGCAGCTCTTGGACAGGGGGAAGCACCTATGGCTACACCTTC
CDR3aa: CASSSWTGGSTYGYTF

v_gene: TRBV27
j_gene: TRBJ2-1
d_gene: TRBD2
abundance: once
CDR3nt: TGTGCCAGCAGTTCCCTAGCGGGAGTTCGGGATGAGCAGTTCTTC
CDR3aa: CASSSLAGVRDEQFF

v_gene: TRBV5-1
j_gene: TRBJ1-1
d_gene: TRBD1
abundance: -
CDR3nt: TGCGCCAGCAGCCCCGGACAGGCGAATGTTAACACTGAAGCTTTCTTT
CDR3aa: CASSPGQANVNTEAFF

v_gene: TRBV7-2
j_gene: TRBJ2-3
d_gene: TRBD1
abundance: -
CDR3nt: TGTGCCAGCAGCTTAGTGGGGACAGGTAGCACAGATACGCAGTATTTT
CDR3aa: CASSLVGTGSTDTQYF

v_gene: TRBV6-1
j_gene: TRBJ1-1
d_gene: -
abundance: -
CDR3nt: TGTGCCAGCAGTGAAATTAGGAACACTGAAGCTTTCTTT
CDR3aa: CASSEIRNTEAFF

v_gene: TRBV6-4
j_gene: TRBJ1-4
d_gene: -
abundance: -
CDR3nt: TGTGCCAGCCCTCAGGCAAAACTGTTTTTT
CDR3aa: CASPQAKLFF

v_gene: TRBV7-9
j_gene: TRBJ2-7
d_gene: -
abundance: -
CDR3nt: TGTGCCAGCAGTTTACGGGGCGAGCAGTACTTC
CDR3aa: CASSLRGEQYF

v_gene: TRBV5-1
j_gene: TRBJ2-3
d_gene: -
abundance: -
CDR3nt: TGCGCCAGCAGCTTGGTCGGCGGGAGCACAGATACGCAGTATTTT
CDR3aa: CASSLVGGSTDTQYF

v_gene: TRBV7-2
j_gene: TRBJ1-5
d_gene: TRBD1
abundance: -
CDR3nt: TGTGCCAGCAGCTCCCGGGACAGGGCGGCTCCCCAGCATTTT
CDR3aa: CASSSRDRAAPQHF

v_gene: TRBV6-5
j_gene: TRBJ1-1
d_gene: -
abundance: -
CDR3nt: TGTGCCAGCAGTTACGGAGCAGTAACTTTCTTT
CDR3aa: CASSYGAVTFF

v_gene: TRBV5-6
j_gene: TRBJ1-2
d_gene: -
abundance: -
CDR3nt: TGTGCCAGCAGCTTTGGCAGGGAGGGCTATGGCTACACCTTC
CDR3aa: CASSFGREGYGYTF

v_gene: TRBV2
j_gene: TRBJ1-5
d_gene: -
abundance: -
CDR3nt: TGTGCCAGCAGCTCAACAGGGTGGGATCAGCCCCAGCATTTT
CDR3aa: CASSSTGWDQPQHF

v_gene: TRBV5-1
j_gene: TRBJ2-3
d_gene: TRBD2
abundance: -
CDR3nt: TGCGCCAGCAGCTTCCGGAACAGGACGTCAATGGTACTAGCGGGAGGTAGGACAGATACGCAGTATTTT
CDR3aa: CASSFRNRTSMVLAGGRTDTQYF

v_gene: TRBV27
j_gene: TRBJ2-3
d_gene: TRBD2
abundance: -
CDR3nt: TGTGCCAGCAGTTTACTATTCGGGGGGGGAGATCCCACAGATACGCAGTATTTT
CDR3aa: CASSLLFGGGDPTDTQYF